This T cell receptor beta chain derives from a study of T cell repertoires in cytomegalovirus infection. Study context: Public TCR beta signatures were indicative of both CMV infection and a matching HLA type. Study results and limitations: Dominant in the ex vivo response were TCR beta clonotypes restricted by HLA-C and specific for CMV. There were carriers of CMV plus the relevant HLA, and cumulative public TCR beta family frequency identified them.

TCRdb used MiXCR to reprocess the reads, holding one entry per CDR3 protein. The table lists over 150,000 distinct CDR3 sequences, approximately 15% of them singletons. There are a few counts of this clonotype. Its target is not known. Per germline, CDR1 MDHEN and CDR2 SYDVKM. This CDR3 spans 14 amino acids. V lost 3 bases to trimming and J lost 6 bases, with 15 bases between them. This sequence joins TRBV28 and TRBJ2-7; D not resolved. The TCR comes from a human donor in good health (CMV status not recorded). Some clones in this sample may be carry-over from other donors' samples. Source material: PBMCs. CDR3 DNA sequence: TGTGCCAGCAGTTTCGTCAGGCTAATAACCGAGCAGTACTTC. It translates to CASSFVRLITEQYF.